A selection of T cell receptor beta chains follows, all from one sample in a study of shared clonotypes between healthy human individuals. TCRdb's copy holds only in-frame clones and misses some; the assay was immunoSEQ multiplex PCR. The sample lists under 80,000 clones, about 63% occurring once. Source material: memory CD8+ T cells sorted from blood. These receptors originate from a man aged 30 to 39 in good health. The CDR3 runs from the conserved cysteine through the conserved F or W. A D gene is named only where the DNA matches it firmly. The listing skips clone size in some rows; elsewhere it reads once, few, many or a size class.

clone_size: many; j_call: TRBJ2-7; d_call: -; v_call: TRBV6-1; cdr3_aa: CASSVGRGDYEQYF; cdr3_nt: TGTGCCAGCAGTGTCGGCAGGGGGGACTACGAGCAGTACTTC
clone_size: many; j_call: TRBJ2-7; d_call: -; v_call: TRBV28; cdr3_aa: CASSPGTDYEQYF; cdr3_nt: TGTGCCAGCAGTCCGGGGACCGACTACGAGCAGTACTTC
clone_size: -; j_call: TRBJ2-2; d_call: TRBD1; v_call: TRBV29-1; cdr3_aa: CSVGQGVTGELFF; cdr3_nt: TGCAGCGTTGGACAGGGGGTTACCGGGGAGCTGTTTTTT
clone_size: -; j_call: TRBJ1-1; d_call: -; v_call: TRBV7-9; cdr3_aa: CASSPSRPRGNTEAFF; cdr3_nt: TGTGCCAGCAGCCCAAGCAGGCCTCGAGGGAACACTGAAGCTTTCTTT
clone_size: -; j_call: TRBJ1-1; d_call: -; v_call: TRBV4-1; cdr3_aa: CASSQLGSTTEAFF; cdr3_nt: TGCGCCAGCAGCCAGCTAGGGTCGACGACTGAAGCTTTCTTT
clone_size: -; j_call: TRBJ1-4; d_call: -; v_call: TRBV27; cdr3_aa: CASSFSSYEKLFF; cdr3_nt: TGTGCCAGCAGTTTCAGCAGTTATGAAAAACTGTTTTTT
clone_size: -; j_call: TRBJ1-5; d_call: -; v_call: TRBV5-3; cdr3_aa: CARSLRRAGFNQPQHF; cdr3_nt: TGTGCCAGAAGCTTGCGGCGGGCAGGGTTCAATCAGCCCCAGCATTTT
clone_size: -; j_call: TRBJ2-3; d_call: TRBD1; v_call: TRBV29-1; cdr3_aa: CSARKGTGDTDTQYF; cdr3_nt: TGCAGCGCCCGAAAGGGGACAGGGGACACAGATACGCAGTATTTT
clone_size: once; j_call: TRBJ2-7; d_call: -; v_call: TRBV7-2; cdr3_aa: CASSLGSYEQYF; cdr3_nt: TGTGCCAGCAGCTTAGGCAGCTACGAGCAGTACTTC
clone_size: few; j_call: TRBJ2-2; d_call: TRBD2; v_call: TRBV10-1; cdr3_aa: CASSPRLAGEASGELFF; cdr3_nt: TGCGCCAGCAGCCCCCGACTAGCGGGAGAGGCGTCCGGGGAGCTGTTTTTT
clone_size: few; j_call: TRBJ2-1; d_call: TRBD1; v_call: TRBV25-1; cdr3_aa: CASSVRTGGNEQFF; cdr3_nt: TGTGCCAGCAGTGTTCGGACAGGGGGCAATGAGCAGTTCTTC
clone_size: -; j_call: TRBJ2-7; d_call: TRBD2; v_call: TRBV9; cdr3_aa: CASSVGGLAGDEQYF; cdr3_nt: TGTGCCAGCAGCGTAGGGGGACTAGCGGGAGACGAGCAGTACTTC
clone_size: -; j_call: TRBJ2-5; d_call: -; v_call: TRBV4-3; cdr3_aa: CASSQDSASQETQYF; cdr3_nt: TGCGCCAGCAGCCAAGATTCGGCTAGCCAAGAGACCCAGTACTTC
clone_size: -; j_call: TRBJ1-5; d_call: TRBD1; v_call: TRBV30; cdr3_aa: CAWSVQGLEPQHF; cdr3_nt: TGTGCCTGGAGTGTACAGGGGTTGGAGCCCCAGCATTTT
clone_size: few; j_call: TRBJ2-1; d_call: TRBD2; v_call: TRBV13; cdr3_aa: CASSRGGNNEQFF; cdr3_nt: TGTGCCAGCAGCCGCGGGGGAAACAATGAGCAGTTCTTC
clone_size: -; j_call: TRBJ2-1; d_call: -; v_call: TRBV6-5; cdr3_aa: CASSYNERIYNEQFF; cdr3_nt: TGTGCCAGCAGTTATAACGAGCGGATCTACAATGAGCAGTTCTTC
clone_size: -; j_call: TRBJ2-5; d_call: TRBD1; v_call: TRBV29-1; cdr3_aa: CSAGQGTETQYF; cdr3_nt: TGCAGCGCGGGACAGGGTACGGAGACCCAGTACTTC
clone_size: few; j_call: TRBJ2-4; d_call: -; v_call: TRBV28; cdr3_aa: CASSFRVETPRGVQYF; cdr3_nt: TGTGCCAGCAGTTTTCGCGTCGAGACACCTCGAGGGGTTCAGTACTTC
clone_size: -; j_call: TRBJ1-5; d_call: TRBD1; v_call: TRBV28; cdr3_aa: CASSSTGVLSNNQPQHF; cdr3_nt: TGTGCCAGCAGTTCGACAGGGGTTTTGTCTAACAATCAGCCCCAGCATTTT
clone_size: -; j_call: TRBJ2-7; d_call: TRBD2; v_call: TRBV28; cdr3_aa: CASSFGGAGGPANEQYF; cdr3_nt: TGTGCCAGCAGTTTCGGGGGAGCGGGAGGGCCGGCGAACGAGCAGTACTTC
clone_size: -; j_call: TRBJ1-2; d_call: TRBD1; v_call: TRBV11-2; cdr3_aa: CASSPGQGAWDYGYTF; cdr3_nt: TGTGCCAGCAGCCCTGGACAGGGGGCTTGGGACTATGGCTACACCTTC
clone_size: -; j_call: TRBJ2-7; d_call: -; v_call: TRBV6-1; cdr3_aa: CASSEAGDSSYEQYF; cdr3_nt: TGTGCCAGCAGTGAAGCCGGCGACAGTTCCTACGAGCAGTACTTC
clone_size: -; j_call: TRBJ2-5; d_call: TRBD2; v_call: TRBV7-9; cdr3_aa: CASSPYSGGGETQYF; cdr3_nt: TGTGCCAGCAGCCCTTATAGCGGGGGGGGCGAGACCCAGTACTTC